This TCR beta chain was observed in a study of shared clonotypes between healthy human individuals (TCRdb year 2020). A note on the overall study: A couple of women and a few men aged 18 to 49 years were included in the cohort. The study deeply sequenced blood TCR repertoires of five healthy adults to estimate repertoire size and the extent of clonotype sharing between individuals. To increase sequencing depth and limit assay-specific biases, different laboratories used diverse techniques to prepare libraries and sequence TCR repertoires. For each donor, CD4 naive and CD4 memory were each run on three plates, CD8 naive on two plates, and CD8 memory on one plate. Per donor, leukapheresis produced somewhere between about 0.8 and 9.5 billion PBMCs. General conclusions and limits of the study: Based on pairwise subsampling, the degree of clonotype sharing among donors was expected to be affected by sequencing depth. Because the study included a small number of donors, the genetic and exposure-history diversity represented was limited. Rarefaction of sorted-subset datasets indicated incomplete sequencing despite the large sequencing depth. Clonotypes shared by all four sorted-subset donors showed higher generation probabilities than non-shared clonotypes. Larger estimated clonotype richness was generally found for naive subsets than for memory subsets. Sharing across a few donors was observed for approximately 5% of naive CD4, 3% to 3.5% of naive CD8, 2% to 2.5% of memory CD4, and less than 0.45% of memory CD8 clonotypes. Sampling was restricted to blood, and TCR repertoires in tissue are likely to differ from TCR repertoires in blood.

Spanning cysteine to phenylalanine, the CDR3 consists of 16 amino acids. Only the CDR3 part of the read is kept: 48 bases, read in frame from the first base. For CDR1 and CDR2, the germline V gene lists SGHRS and YFSETQ. V lost 1 base and J lost 9 bases, and the count of bases not matched to a germline gene is 7. Note on this clone: Its antigen specificity is not known. Base qualities were left out, and no much larger clone turns up one base away.

Using the deep immunoSEQ assay, TCR CDR3 regions were amplified from genomic DNA by multiplex PCR. Extracted genomic DNA from each cell subset was spread evenly across all wells of several immunoSEQ 96-well plates, with each plate serving as a replicate. Each replicate PCR for sorted subsets received around 210 ng genomic DNA, equal to about 30,000 T cell genomes. Purified libraries were measured with a Qubit 3.0 fluorometer, size-checked on a Bioanalyzer 2100, and measured again with the KAPA Library Quantification kit. A separate single-read 150-cycle Illumina NextSeq 550 flow cell was used to sequence each immunoSEQ 96-well plate. The authors' analysis ran thus. Because the immunoSEQ output included only junctional sequences and no quality scores, the filtering could not be the same as the filtering used for full-length reads. To assign V/J genes and CDR3, sequences were annotated using PyIR, a Python wrapper for IgBLAST v1.9, with IMGT germline references. Reads with weak V/J assignments (E-value above 1e-6), missing CDR3, stop codons, out-of-frame junctions, or ambiguous translated residues were removed. V3J clonotypes were defined by identical inferred V gene, J gene, and CDR3 amino acid sequence. Percentage overlap between repertoires was calculated by dividing the number of shared unique clonotypes by the size of the smaller repertoire. Repertoire richness was assessed with RTK rarefaction, the Chao1 estimator, and Recon v2.1 estimates of unobserved clonotypes. OLGA was used to compute generation probabilities for all TCRbeta clonotypes that the gDNA method yielded from a handful of donors. TCRdb took this table from immuneACCESS and kept in-frame rearrangements with V and J called. Such tables lack part of the clones; where checked against another copy, unresolved V genes explain under half of the gap, and the rest is unexplained. V and J calls and clone size are as listed in that table; D and trimming were resolved from the DNA. The sample table contains more than 850,000 clones; only one count was recorded for roughly 74% of them. The ten biggest clones cover roughly 0.56% of the sample.

The donors were healthy, HIV-negative adults with no recently reported acute infections or vaccinations. Every donor was a Caucasian adult living in Nashville, Tennessee, USA. Magnetic negative selection was used to enrich CD4+ T cells, after which naive cells were positively selected on CD45RA and the negative fraction became the memory subset. Blood was collected by leukapheresis, and PBMCs were isolated by Ficoll-Histopaque density gradient centrifugation and then cryopreserved in liquid nitrogen vapor phase. Analytical flow cytometry was used to check the purity and quantity of every magnetically sorted T cell population. Genomic DNA was isolated from every sorted fraction and measured by UV absorbance on a Nanodrop 2000c.

Sequencing input: memory CD4+ T cells from PBMCs. This sample's cell subset or site label indicates: CD45RA-negative fraction. This clonotype was obtained from a man between 18 and 29 years old in good health. Some clones in this sample may be carry-over from other donors' samples. The chain employs TRBV5-1 and TRBJ2-1; 13 central bases correspond to TRBD2. The bases are TGCGCCAGCAGCTTGCTGACTAGCGGGAGGTCGGTTGAGCAGTTCTTC. Its protein product is CASSLLTSGRSVEQFF.